This T cell receptor (beta chain) was profiled in a study of T cells and Merkel cell carcinoma outcomes. Points from the study as a whole: Merkel cell carcinoma outcomes were reportedly predicted by repertoire and T-cell density.

Method: immunoSEQ multiplex PCR; TCRdb's copy keeps in-frame clones and lacks some. This table holds roughly 940 clones, around 89% found once. A note on this clone: Its antigen remains unidentified.

This sequence originates from a human donor with Merkel cell carcinoma. Specimen: tumor tissue from Merkel cell carcinoma.

CDR3 sequence (DNA): TGCGCCAGCAGCGCGGACACCTCTAACTATGGCTACACCTTC. This translates into CASSADTSNYGYTF. The V gene is TRBV5-1, the J gene TRBJ1-2, with D maybe TRBD1 (5 bases). Germline V gene sequence: CDR1 SGHRS, CDR2 YFSETQ. The CDR3 spans 14 residues. Trimming took 4 bases from V and 0 from J, leaving 10 bases between them.